This is a list of T cell receptor beta chains from one sample in a study of blood T cell repertoires in COVID-19. Sequencing used immunoSEQ multiplex PCR; TCRdb keeps in-frame clones, though not all of them. The table includes about 130,000 clones, approximately 90% detected once. Sequencing was carried out using peripheral blood. The source of these receptors is a woman older than 75 with acute or convalescent COVID-19. Each CDR3 is given with its conserved first and last residue. The D gene is left open where the match is weak. Clone size, where shown, is once, few, many, or a class for clones that have expanded.

CDR3 protein | CDR3 DNA | J gene | D gene | clone size | V gene | CDR3 length
CASSPLRGADNQPQHF | TGTGCCAGCAGCCCACTCCGGGGGGCGGACAATCAGCCCCAGCATTTT | TRBJ1-5 | - | - | TRBV7-2 | 16
CASNTGMNNEKLFF | TGTGCCAGCAATACCGGGATGAACAATGAAAAACTGTTTTTT | TRBJ1-4 | - | - | TRBV25-1 | 14
CASSESRTNYGYTF | TGTGCCAGCAGTGAAAGTAGGACAAACTATGGCTACACCTTC | TRBJ1-2 | - | - | TRBV6-1 | 14
CASSFLAGDTGELFF | TGTGCCAGCAGCTTCCTTGCAGGGGACACCGGGGAGCTGTTTTTT | TRBJ2-2 | - | - | TRBV11-2 | 15
CASSPRERGLTGELFF | TGTGCCAGCAGCCCCAGGGAGCGGGGGCTCACCGGGGAGCTGTTTTTT | TRBJ2-2 | TRBD2 | - | TRBV2 | 16
CASSLASGRDGYTF | TGCGCCAGCAGCTTGGCAAGTGGGCGGGATGGCTACACCTTC | TRBJ1-2 | - | - | TRBV5-1 | 14
CASSSGGGMLSPLHF | TGTGCCAGCAGTAGCGGGGGGGGGATGCTTTCACCCCTCCACTTT | TRBJ1-6 | - | - | TRBV28 | 15
CASSQVGGRTEAFF | TGTGCCAGCAGCCAAGTAGGGGGTAGAACTGAAGCTTTCTTT | TRBJ1-1 | - | - | TRBV3-1/TRBV3-2 | 14
CASSYGQNTEAFF | TGTGCCAGCAGCTATGGACAGAACACTGAAGCTTTCTTT | TRBJ1-1 | - | - | TRBV7-9 | 13
CASLAAYTEAFF | TGTGCCAGCCTCGCAGCGTACACTGAAGCTTTCTTT | TRBJ1-1 | - | - | TRBV28 | 12
CASSLGARTINSPLHF | TGTGCCAGCAGCTTAGGGGCCCGAACGATCAATTCACCCCTCCACTTT | TRBJ1-6 | - | few | TRBV11-2 | 16